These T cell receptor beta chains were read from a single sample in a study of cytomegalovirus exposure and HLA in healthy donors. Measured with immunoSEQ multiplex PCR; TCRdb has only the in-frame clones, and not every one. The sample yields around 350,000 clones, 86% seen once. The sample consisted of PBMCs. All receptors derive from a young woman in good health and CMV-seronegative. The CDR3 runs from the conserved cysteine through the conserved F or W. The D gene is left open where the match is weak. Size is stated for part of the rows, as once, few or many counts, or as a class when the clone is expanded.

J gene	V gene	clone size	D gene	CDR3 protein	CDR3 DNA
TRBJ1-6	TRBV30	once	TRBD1	CAWSSFGTGTGSPLHF	TGTGCCTGGAGTTCCTTTGGGACAGGGACTGGATCACCCCTCCACTTT
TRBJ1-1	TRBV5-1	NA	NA	CASSLASNTEAFF	TGCGCCAGCAGCTTGGCCTCGAACACTGAAGCTTTCTTT
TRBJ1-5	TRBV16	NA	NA	CASSQNWGDNQPQHF	TGTGCCAGCAGCCAAAATTGGGGGGACAATCAGCCCCAGCATTTT
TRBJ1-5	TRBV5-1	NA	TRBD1	CASSSLDRVDQPQHF	TGCGCCAGCAGCTCCCTGGACAGGGTGGATCAGCCCCAGCATTTT
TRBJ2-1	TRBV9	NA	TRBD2	CATGGGGHEQFF	TGTGCCACAGGCGGGGGAGGGCATGAGCAGTTCTTC
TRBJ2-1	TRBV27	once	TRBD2	CASSSLPSGAYNEQFF	TGTGCCAGCAGTTCACTGCCTAGCGGGGCCTACAATGAGCAGTTCTTC
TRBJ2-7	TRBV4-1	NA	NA	CASSQAPIPSYEQYF	TGCGCCAGCAGCCAAGCTCCTATCCCTTCCTACGAGCAGTACTTC
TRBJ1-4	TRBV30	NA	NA	CAWSRLGRGATNEKLFF	TGTGCCTGGAGTAGGCTTGGCCGCGGAGCAACTAATGAAAAACTGTTTTTT
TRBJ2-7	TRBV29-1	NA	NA	CSSESSAQPYEQYF	TGCAGCTCGGAGTCCAGCGCCCAACCCTACGAGCAGTACTTC
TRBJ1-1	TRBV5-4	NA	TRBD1	CASSLPDRGKPMNTEAFF	TGTGCCAGCAGCTTGCCCGACAGGGGGAAACCAATGAACACTGAAGCTTTCTTT
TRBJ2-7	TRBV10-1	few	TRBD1	CASGTGTYEQYF	TGCGCCAGCGGGACAGGGACCTACGAGCAGTACTTC
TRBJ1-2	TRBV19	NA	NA	CASTMGADGYTF	TGTGCCAGTACCATGGGGGCAGATGGCTACACCTTC
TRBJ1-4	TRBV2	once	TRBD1	CASRDRRHNEKLFF	TGTGCCAGCAGGGACAGGAGACATAATGAAAAACTGTTTTTT
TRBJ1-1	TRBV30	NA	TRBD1	CAWSAGRQGSTEAFF	TGTGCCTGGAGTGCGGGCCGACAGGGGAGCACTGAAGCTTTCTTT
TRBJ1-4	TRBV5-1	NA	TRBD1	CASSPRPTGEGEKLFF	TGCGCCAGCAGCCCTCGACCGACAGGGGAGGGTGAAAAACTGTTTTTT
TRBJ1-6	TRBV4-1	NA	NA	CASSQVQYNSPLHF	TGCGCCAGCAGCCAAGTGCAGTATAATTCACCCCTCCACTTT
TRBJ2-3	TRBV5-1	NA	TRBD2	CASSLRSLQAGGTDTQYF	TGCGCCAGCAGCTTAAGATCCCTGCAAGCGGGGGGCACAGATACGCAGTATTTT
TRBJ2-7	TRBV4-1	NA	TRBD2	CASSQASLLAGGLSYEQYF	TGCGCCAGCAGCCAAGCCTCACTACTAGCGGGGGGCCTCTCCTACGAGCAGTACTTC
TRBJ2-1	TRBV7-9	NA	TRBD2	CASSSGTSGANEQFF	TGTGCCAGCAGCTCAGGGACTAGCGGAGCCAATGAGCAGTTCTTC
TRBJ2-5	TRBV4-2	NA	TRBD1	CASSQGSGGEETQYF	TGTGCCAGCAGCCAAGGGTCAGGGGGCGAAGAGACCCAGTACTTC
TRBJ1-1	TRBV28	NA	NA	CASSLDSRSTEAFF	TGTGCCAGCAGCCTAGACAGCCGGTCGACTGAAGCTTTCTTT
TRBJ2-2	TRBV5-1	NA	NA	CASSAGLPNTGELFF	TGCGCCAGCAGCGCGGGACTCCCTAACACCGGGGAGCTGTTTTTT
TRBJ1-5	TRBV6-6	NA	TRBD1	CASSRGNSNQPQHF	TGTGCCAGTTCCAGGGGGAATAGCAATCAGCCCCAGCATTTT
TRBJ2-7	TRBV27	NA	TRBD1	CASSLDRGFYEQYF	TGTGCCAGCAGTTTGGACAGGGGGTTCTACGAGCAGTACTTC
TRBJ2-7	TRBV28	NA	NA	CASSLGQGYEQYF	TGTGCCAGCAGTTTGGGGCAGGGCTACGAGCAGTACTTC
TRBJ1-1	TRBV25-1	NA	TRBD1	CASSEYQGTGIRAFF	TGTGCCAGCAGTGAATATCAAGGGACAGGGATAAGGGCTTTCTTT
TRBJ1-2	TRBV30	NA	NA	CAWSRSGVPLYGYTF	TGTGCCTGGAGTCGGTCGGGGGTCCCCCTCTATGGCTACACCTTC
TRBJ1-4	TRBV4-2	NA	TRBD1	CASSLTGTGDEKLFF	TGTGCCAGCAGCCTAACCGGGACAGGGGATGAAAAACTGTTTTTT
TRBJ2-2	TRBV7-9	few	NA	CASSSITTSSAGELFF	TGTGCCAGCAGCTCCATAACAACCTCTAGCGCCGGGGAGCTGTTTTTT
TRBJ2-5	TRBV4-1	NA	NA	CASSQVASHGTQYF	TGCGCCAGCAGCCAAGTGGCTAGCCACGGGACCCAGTACTTC
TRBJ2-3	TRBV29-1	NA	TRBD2	CSVPGTSGGRGYF	TGCAGCGTGCCCGGGACTAGCGGGGGCAGAGGGTATTTT
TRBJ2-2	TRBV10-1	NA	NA	CASSESSTGELFF	TGCGCCAGCAGTGAGTCTAGCACCGGGGAGCTGTTTTTT
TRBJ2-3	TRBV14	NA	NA	CASSHEGLSTDTQYF	TGTGCCAGCAGCCACGAGGGACTTAGCACAGATACGCAGTATTTT
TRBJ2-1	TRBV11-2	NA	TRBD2	CASSLGRAGGMYNEQFF	TGTGCCAGCAGCTTAGGTCGAGCGGGGGGGATGTACAATGAGCAGTTCTTC
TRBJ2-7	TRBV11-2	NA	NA	CASSSLSSYEQYF	TGTGCCAGCAGCTCCCTATCCTCCTACGAGCAGTACTTC
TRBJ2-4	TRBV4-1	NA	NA	CASSQGSAGNIQYF	TGCGCCAGCAGCCAAGGGTCGGCGGGGAACATTCAGTACTTC
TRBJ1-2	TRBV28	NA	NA	CASSGTGGGF	TGTGCCAGCAGTGGGACCGGGGGAGGCTTC
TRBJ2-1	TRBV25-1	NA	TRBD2	CASSGLASYEQFF	TGTGCCAGCAGTGGACTAGCCTCCTATGAGCAGTTCTTC
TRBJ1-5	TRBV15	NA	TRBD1	CATSRDIAQGAVNQPQHF	TGTGCCACCAGCAGAGATATCGCACAGGGGGCGGTCAATCAGCCCCAGCATTTT
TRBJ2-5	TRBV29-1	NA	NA	CSVGDLETQYF	TGCAGCGTTGGAGACTTAGAGACCCAGTACTTC
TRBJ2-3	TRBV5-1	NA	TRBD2	CASSFVASGGALGDTQYF	TGCGCCAGCAGCTTTGTGGCTAGCGGGGGGGCACTTGGAGATACGCAGTATTTT
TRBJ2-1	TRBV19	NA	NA	CASSLGSEQFF	TGTGCCAGTAGCCTAGGGAGTGAGCAGTTCTTC
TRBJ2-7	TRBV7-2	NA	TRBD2	CASSLQSSGSSYEQYF	TGTGCCAGCAGCCTCCAGTCTAGCGGGAGCTCCTACGAGCAGTACTTC
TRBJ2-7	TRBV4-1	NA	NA	CASSQERSQSYEQYF	TGCGCCAGCAGCCAAGAGCGGAGCCAATCCTACGAGCAGTACTTC
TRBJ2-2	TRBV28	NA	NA	CASSPRHPNTGELFF	TGTGCCAGCAGTCCGCGACACCCGAACACCGGGGAGCTGTTTTTT
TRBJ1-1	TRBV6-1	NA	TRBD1	CASGLLGQGGTEAFF	TGTGCCAGCGGTTTGTTAGGACAGGGCGGGACTGAAGCTTTCTTT
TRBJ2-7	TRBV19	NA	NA	CASSRDNSYEQYF	TGTGCCAGTAGCCGGGACAACTCCTACGAGCAGTATTTC
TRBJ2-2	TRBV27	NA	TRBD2	CASTLYPSGLNTGELFF	TGTGCCAGCACCCTGTACCCTAGCGGACTTAACACCGGGGAGCTGTTTTTT
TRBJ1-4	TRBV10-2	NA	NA	CATAVGPSSATNEKLFF	TGCGCCACCGCCGTGGGCCCCTCCTCTGCAACTAATGAAAAACTGTTTTTT
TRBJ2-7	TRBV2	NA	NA	CASSDHAPRGPSYEQYF	TGTGCCAGCAGTGACCACGCCCCCCGAGGCCCCTCCTACGAGCAGTACTTC
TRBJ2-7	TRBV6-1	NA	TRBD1	CASSENSQGDRYEQYF	TGTGCCAGCAGTGAAAACTCCCAGGGGGATAGGTACGAGCAGTACTTC
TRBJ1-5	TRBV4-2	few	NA	CASSQESGGQPQHF	TGTGCCAGCAGCCAAGAATCGGGGGGGCAGCCCCAGCATTTT
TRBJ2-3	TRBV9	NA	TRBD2	CASSVEGLPTDTQYF	TGTGCCAGCAGCGTAGAGGGACTACCTACAGATACGCAGTATTTT
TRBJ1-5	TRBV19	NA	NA	CASSIMTGYSNQPQHF	TGTGCCAGTAGTATTATGACAGGCTATAGCAATCAGCCCCAGCATTTT
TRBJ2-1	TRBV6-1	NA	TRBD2	CASANLAGGPNEQFF	TGTGCCAGTGCGAACCTAGCGGGGGGGCCGAATGAGCAGTTCTTC
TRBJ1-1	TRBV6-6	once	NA	CASSYSIRTWGTEAFF	TGTGCCAGCAGTTACTCGATCAGGACTTGGGGCACTGAAGCTTTCTTT
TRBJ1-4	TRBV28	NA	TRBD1	CASSPGGRGEKLFF	TGTGCCAGCAGCCCAGGGGGCAGAGGCGAAAAACTGTTTTTT
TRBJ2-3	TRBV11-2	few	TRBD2	CASSLGASGRTDTQYF	TGTGCCAGCAGCTTAGGGGCTAGCGGGAGGACAGATACGCAGTATTTT
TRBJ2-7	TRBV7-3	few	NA	CASSLQGSSYEQYF	TGTGCCAGCAGCTTACAGGGGTCTTCCTACGAGCAGTACTTC